The 20 T cell receptor beta chains below come from one sample, sequenced in a study of control samples from healthy donors and cancer patients. Method: immunoSEQ multiplex PCR; TCRdb's copy keeps in-frame clones and lacks some. The sample records approximately 120,000 clones, less than 95% being singletons. The sample consisted of blood. These receptors all come from a human donor in good health. The donor label of this sample is uncertain.

This chain uses TRBV10-3 with TRBJ1-2; unclear D gene. Per germline, CDR1 ENHRY and CDR2 SYGVKD. The V gene lost 0 bases and the J gene lost 9 bases, with 14 bases spanning the gap. The CDR3 sequence is 14 residues long. The CDR3 bases are TGTGCCATCAGTGAGTCTGACATCCGATTTAGCTACACCTTC. This gives the protein CAISESDIRFSYTF.

The CDR3 reads CASSEGAATEAFF. CDR3 bases: TGTGCCAGTAGTGAGGGGGCTGCCACTGAAGCTTTCTTT. The chain couples TRBV19 to TRBJ1-1; 7 positions match TRBD1. Germline CDR1 is LNHDA and CDR2 is SQIVND (reference sequence). The CDR3 is 13 residues long. Losses at the gene ends were 5 bases for V and 4 bases for J; bases not matched to a gene: 4.

The rearrangement links TRBV4-2 to TRBJ2-1, with D perhaps TRBD1 (6 bases). CDR1 and CDR2 (germline): LGHNA, YNFKEQ. The ends were cut back, 0 bases at V and 6 bases at J, with 12 bases in the middle. The CDR3 consists of 15 residues. The DNA for the CDR3 is TGTGCCAGCAGCCAAGAAGGCAGGGGTGCCAATGAGCAGTTCTTC. It encodes CASSQEGRGANEQFF.

This chain links TRBV6-4 with TRBJ2-1; D possibly corresponds to TRBD2 (5 bases). CDR3 length: 14 amino acids. Germline CDR1 MRHNA, CDR2 SNTAGT. The ends were cut back, 0 bases at V and 10 bases at J, with 13 bases in the middle. The DNA of the CDR3 is TGTGCCAGCAGTGACTCAGCGGAGACTCAGGAGCAGTTCTTC. It specifies CASSDSAETQEQFF.

The gene calls are TRBV7-9 and TRBJ1-2; D is unclear. Germline V gene lookup returns CDR1 SEHNR and CDR2 FQNEAQ (reference sequence). The CDR3 has 13 residues. With 2 bases removed from V and 3 bases from J, the gap between germline ends came to 7 bases. The DNA for the CDR3 is TGTGCCAGCAGCTTACAAGATCACTATGGCTACACCTTC. This encodes CASSLQDHYGYTF.

The V call is TRBV18, the J call TRBJ1-3; perhaps TRBD1 as D (5 bases). Germline V CDR1 and CDR2: KGHSH, LQKENI. The germline V and J ends were trimmed by 4 bases and 5 bases, with 15 bases remaining between them. The CDR3 extends over 15 amino acids. This chain's CDR3 is CASSRTSIERNTIYF. For the CDR3, the DNA is TGTGCCAGCTCACGGACAAGTATTGAGCGAAACACCATATATTTT.

V gene TRBV4-3 combines with J gene TRBJ2-1; no reliable D call. The germline gives CDR1 LGHNA, CDR2 YSLEER. V lost 0 bases to trimming and J lost 4 bases, with 10 bases between them. The CDR3 contains 15 residues. CDR3 DNA sequence: TGCGCCAGCAGCCAAGATACGGGCGGATACAATGAGCAGTTCTTC. Protein sequence: CASSQDTGGYNEQFF.

The J gene is TRBJ1-5, the V gene TRBV19, with 7 positions matching TRBD1. Trimming cost V 1 base and J 1 base; bases outside gene matches: 1. Germline V gene data show CDR1 as LNHDA and CDR2 as SQIVND (reference sequence). The CDR3 runs 15 residues. CDR3 amino acids: CASSIATGSNQPQHF. The CDR3 nucleotides read TGTGCCAGTAGTATAGCGACAGGGAGCAATCAGCCCCAGCATTTT.

The J gene is TRBJ1-4, the V gene TRBV5-1, with D perhaps TRBD1 (6 bases). CDR3 length: 16 residues. CDR1 SGHRS and CDR2 YFSETQ come from the germline V gene. The V end was cut by 6 bases, the J end by 10 bases, with 25 bases between. CDR3: CASTPPGAPPGGKLFF. The CDR3 DNA reads TGCGCCAGCACCCCGCCAGGGGCCCCTCCCGGAGGAAAACTGTTTTTT.

The V and J genes are TRBV6-5 and TRBJ1-6; no definite D call. V was pared by 0 bases and J by 8 bases, with 11 bases between. This CDR3 comprises 15 residues. CDR1 is MNHEY, CDR2 SVGAGI, per germline. The CDR3 DNA is TGTGCCAGCAGTTACTCCCGGGCCGGCGATTCACCCCTCCACTTT. Amino acids: CASSYSRAGDSPLHF.

The rearrangement joins TRBV19 to TRBJ1-1; 9 bases match TRBD1. CDR3 size: 14 residues. The V gene end was trimmed by 11 bases and the J gene end by 6 bases; junction bases not matched to a gene: 13. Per germline, CDR1 LNHDA and CDR2 SQIVND (reference sequence). The DNA of the CDR3 is TGTGCCGCGACTGACCGGGACAGGGTATCTGAAGCTTTCTTT. The encoded protein is CAATDRDRVSEAFF.

The chain uses TRBV11-2 and TRBJ1-1, with D perhaps TRBD1 (5 bases). V shed 4 bases and J shed 4 bases, with 13 bases lying between them. The V gene's germline CDR1 is SGHAT and CDR2 FQNNGV. CDR3 size: 14 residues. The CDR3 is CASSSREGSTEAFF. Here the CDR3 DNA reads TGTGCCAGCAGCTCCAGGGAGGGTTCCACTGAAGCTTTCTTT. Full variable domain (missing parts from reference TRBV11-2 and TRBJ1-1): EAGVAQSPRYKIIEKRQSVAFWCNPISGHATLYWYQQILGQGPKLLIQFQNNGVVDDSQLPKDRFSAERLKGVDSTLKIQPAKLEDSAVYLCASSSREGSTEAFFGQGTRLTVV.

The gene calls are TRBV30 and TRBJ2-1; TRBD2 agrees at 12 bases. The CDR3 is 15 residues long. Per germline, CDR1 GTSNPN and CDR2 SVGIG (reference sequence). The V gene end was trimmed by 0 bases and the J gene end by 10 bases; junction bases not matched to a gene: 7. The CDR3, as DNA: TGTGCCTGGAGTGTACTAGCGGGGGGCCTGGAGGAGCAGTTCTTC. Residues: CAWSVLAGGLEEQFF.

The genes are TRBV19 and TRBJ1-5; D is unresolved. The V gene's germline CDR1 is LNHDA and CDR2 SQIVND (reference sequence). V lost 7 bases, J lost 0 bases, and 13 bases lay in between. The CDR3 contains 15 residues. CDR3 residues: CASNLGQYSNQPQHF. The DNA of the CDR3 is TGTGCCAGTAATCTGGGCCAGTATAGCAATCAGCCCCAGCATTTT.

In this sample, this clone turned up once. The rearrangement joins TRBV4-3 to TRBJ1-1; D remains ambiguous. The germline V and J ends were trimmed by 1 base and 5 bases, with 11 bases remaining between them. CDR3 length equals 14 residues. Per the germline V gene, CDR1 is LGHNA and CDR2 is YSLEER. CDR3 protein: CASSQGKRGTEAFF. The CDR3 nucleotides are TGCGCCAGCAGCCAAGGCAAGCGTGGGACTGAAGCTTTCTTT.

The J gene is TRBJ1-1, the V gene TRBV19; D is unresolved. This CDR3 contains 16 residues. The germline V gene has CDR1 LNHDA and CDR2 SQIVND (reference sequence). V was clipped by 4 bases and J by 0 bases, with 15 bases between them. The CDR3 sequence is CASSKLGLEVNTEAFF. In DNA form, the CDR3 reads TGTGCCAGTAGTAAGTTGGGGTTAGAGGTGAACACTGAAGCTTTCTTT.

This rearrangement joins TRBV4-2 to TRBJ2-3, with D perhaps TRBD2 (5 bases). The CDR3 has 15 amino acids. Germline assignment: CDR1 LGHNA and CDR2 YNFKEQ. V was pared by 0 bases and J by 5 bases, with 12 bases between. CDR3 DNA sequence: TGTGCCAGCAGCCAAGAGAGGGTTCGGGGAGATACGCAGTATTTT. It yields the protein CASSQERVRGDTQYF.

This chain links TRBV12-3 or TRBV12-4 with TRBJ2-3; D is unclear. The CDR3 is made up of 12 amino acids. The V end was cut by 6 bases, the J end by 2 bases, with 6 bases between. CDR3 in DNA: TGTGCCAGCAGAGGAAACACAGATACGCAGTATTTT. Its translation: CASRGNTDTQYF.

The J gene is TRBJ1-4, the V gene TRBV7-9; weak D call: TRBD1 (5 bases). The CDR3 has 15 residues. Trimming shortened V by 4 bases and J by 7 bases, and 16 bases separated the two germline ends. Germline lookup yields CDR1 SEHNR and CDR2 FQNEAQ (reference sequence). CDR3 loop: CASSSPRDGVEKLFF. DNA for the CDR3: TGTGCCAGCAGCTCCCCCCGGGACGGGGTTGAAAAACTGTTTTTT.

This clone was observed a handful of times. The chain joins TRBV7-8 to TRBJ1-5; weak D call: TRBD1 (5 bases). The V gene lost 5 bases and the J gene lost 0 bases, with 14 bases spanning the gap. Germline V gives CDR1 SGHVS, CDR2 FQNEAQ. This CDR3 spans 16 amino acids. The DNA for the CDR3 is TGTGCCAGCAGCCGGACGAGGGGAAATAGCAATCAGCCCCAGCATTTT. Protein: CASSRTRGNSNQPQHF.